The T cell receptor beta chain under discussion was sequenced for a study of blood T cell repertoires in COVID-19. The wider study: Both acute and convalescent COVID-19 samples were obtained from the United States, Italy and Spain. PBMCs, B-cell-depleted T cells, or T cells were the source of the cDNA or gDNA that made up the material.

CDR1 MNHNS and CDR2 SASEGT come from the germline V gene. This CDR3 is 13 amino acids long. The study drew participants aged about 18 to 95 years from some 23 US areas. Measured with immunoSEQ multiplex PCR; TCRdb has only the in-frame clones, and not every one. This table has about 270,000 clones, around 89% appearing once. As concerns this clone: One end of the junction varies from germline; a read error may be responsible.

The TCR originated in a woman aged 25 to 39 with acute COVID-19. The chain has TRBV6-1 and TRBJ2-7, with D unresolved. The sample taken for sequencing was PBMCs or T cells enriched from blood (not recorded which). CDR3 coding DNA: TGTGCCAGCAGTGAATTTATTTCCTACCAGCAGTACTTC. Protein: CASSEFISYQQYF.